A single sample gave rise to the 8 T cell receptor beta chains below, sequenced in a study of glioma-infiltrating T cells. TCR alpha and beta CDR3 regions were amplified from RNA using iRepertoire nested multiplex PCR. Each CDR3 protein is one row after TCRdb ran MiXCR on the multiplex PCR reads. The data show a few hundred thousand distinct CDR3 sequences, roughly 41% seen once. Sequencing was performed on glioma tissue, nonneoplastic brain tissue, or PBMCs (not recorded which). The receptors here all came from a human donor with low-grade glioma or glioblastoma, undergoing nonglioma brain surgery, or in good health (not recorded which).

In this sample, this clonotype turned up many times. The chain uses TRBV15 and TRBJ2-3, with a tentative D call TRBD1 (6 bases). Germline V gives CDR1 LNHNV, CDR2 YYDKDF (reference sequence). CDR3 size: 14 residues. Trimming removed 1 base at V and 4 bases at J, with 9 bases between. CDR3 loop: CATSRGGLADTQYF. Written as DNA, the CDR3 is TGTGCCACCAGCAGAGGGGGGCTCGCAGATACGCAGTATTTT.

This clonotype was seen more than once but under ten times. The chain is built from TRBV4-3 and TRBJ2-2, with D uncertain. The length of the CDR3 is 15 residues. In germline, CDR1 is LGHNA, CDR2 YSLEER. V lost 6 bases and J 0 bases, leaving 11 bases between the germline ends. CDR3 bases: TGCGCCAGCAGGCTGTCAGTTACGAACACCGGGGAGCTGTTTTTT. This gives the protein CASRLSVTNTGELFF.

The sample holds a few counts of this clonotype. The chain has TRBV20-1 and TRBJ2-7; 7 bases line up with TRBD1. V lost 0 bases to trimming and J lost 0 bases; unmatched junction nucleotides: 5. Germline values: CDR1 DFQATT, CDR2 SNEGSKA (reference sequence). The CDR3 covers 15 residues. This chain's CDR3 is CSARDPGQHSYEQYF. In DNA form, the CDR3 reads TGCAGTGCTAGAGACCCGGGACAGCACTCCTACGAGCAGTACTTC.

The table lists this clonotype with a few counts. The rearrangement uses TRBV28 and TRBJ2-6; 9 bases are a match to TRBD1. Per the germline V gene, CDR1 is MDHEN and CDR2 is SYDVKM. V shed 5 bases and J 0 bases; nucleotides not matched to a gene: 8. CDR3 length: 18 amino acids. The CDR3 reads CASSPRTGVYSGANVLTF. The CDR3 coding sequence is TGTGCCAGCAGTCCCCGGACAGGGGTCTACTCTGGGGCCAACGTCCTGACTTTC.

This clonotype was counted a few times. The chain has TRBV20-1 and TRBJ2-2, with TRBD1 identical over 9 bases. The junction had 5 bases not matched to a gene; V was cut back by 2 bases and J by 7 bases. CDR1 and CDR2 from the germline V gene are DFQATT and SNEGSKA (reference sequence). The CDR3 consists of 14 residues. The CDR3, as DNA: TGCAGTGCTAGAAGGACAGGGGCGAACGGGGAGCTGTTTTTT. It specifies CSARRTGANGELFF.

The chain recombines TRBV4-2 with TRBJ2-7, with D perhaps matching TRBD2 (6 bases). The V gene's germline CDR1 is LGHNA and CDR2 YNFKEQ. V lost 0 bases and J lost 6, with 21 bases in between. This CDR3 region has 17 residues. The CDR3 reads CASSQDARLASSVEQYF. For the CDR3, the DNA is TGTGCCAGCAGCCAAGACGCGCGCCTAGCGAGTTCGGTCGAGCAGTACTTC.

This chain connects TRBV18 to TRBJ1-2, with D maybe TRBD1 (6 bases). Trimming took off 2 bases at V and 3 bases at J, with 10 bases between the two ends. This CDR3 contains 14 residues. Germline CDR1 is KGHSH and CDR2 is LQKENI. The CDR3 sequence: CASSPTEGDYGYTF. The CDR3 DNA reads as TGTGCCAGCTCACCAACCGAGGGGGACTATGGCTACACCTTC.

Remarks on this clonotype: Possible read error: a much larger clone is one base away. This chain joins TRBV20-1 and TRBJ2-7, with D possibly TRBD1 on 5 matching bases. CDR1 DFQATT and CDR2 SNEGSKA come from the germline V gene (reference sequence). CDR3 length equals 12 residues. Trimming stripped 0 bases from V and 8 bases from J, with 11 bases between. The CDR3 sequence: CSARDQGHKQYF. CDR3 DNA: TGCAGTGCTAGAGATCAGGGCCACAAGCAGTACTTC.